A selection of T cell receptor beta chains follows, all from one sample in a study of blood T cell repertoires in COVID-19. Profiling relied on immunoSEQ multiplex PCR, and the TCRdb table lists in-frame clones only, not all of them. The table includes some 380,000 clones, approximately 77% detected once. The sequencing sample was made of peripheral blood. These receptors originate from a human donor with acute or convalescent COVID-19. The donor label of this sample is uncertain. CDR3s include the opening cysteine and the closing phenylalanine or tryptophan. Fields, in order: J gene, V gene, clone size, D gene, CDR3 DNA, CDR3 protein. The D gene is left open where the match is weak. Clone size appears in some rows only: once, few, many, or a class for an expanded clone.

TRBJ2-1	TRBV5-4	NA	TRBD2	TGTGCCAGCAGCTTGGGGACTAGCGGAGCCTACAATGAGCAGTTCTTC	CASSLGTSGAYNEQFF
TRBJ2-7	TRBV28	NA	TRBD1	TGTGCCAGCACCGTACAGGGGGCCTACGAGCAGTACTTC	CASTVQGAYEQYF
TRBJ2-7	TRBV27	NA	NA	TGTGCCAGCAGTTTGAATAGCGGAACCTACGAGCAGTACTTC	CASSLNSGTYEQYF
TRBJ2-3	TRBV7-6	NA	TRBD2	TGTGCCAGCAGCTCCTTAGCGGGAGGGGGCACAGATACGCAGTATTTT	CASSSLAGGGTDTQYF
TRBJ1-2	TRBV10-2	NA	TRBD1	TGCGCCAGCAGTGAGACAGGGGGCACTGGCTACACCTTC	CASSETGGTGYTF
TRBJ1-5	TRBV3-1/TRBV3-2	NA	NA	TGTGCCAGCAGCCCCGGGGGTCACCAAGGGAATCAGCCCCAGCATTTT	CASSPGGHQGNQPQHF
TRBJ2-1	TRBV11-2	NA	NA	TGTGCCAGCAGCCTGGACTCTAATGAGCAGTTCTTC	CASSLDSNEQFF
TRBJ2-6	TRBV5-5	NA	NA	TGTGCCAGCAGCTCCGGACAGTTCTCTGGGGCCAACGTCCTGACTTTC	CASSSGQFSGANVLTF
TRBJ2-3	TRBV27	NA	TRBD2	TGTGCCAGCAGTTTGGCGCGGGGGGGGAGCACAGATACGCAGTATTTT	CASSLARGGSTDTQYF
TRBJ1-6	TRBV2	NA	NA	TGTGCCAGCAGTGAAGAGAGGGAGAATTCACCCCTCCACTTT	CASSEERENSPLHF
TRBJ1-2	TRBV5-4	NA	TRBD1	TGTGCCAGCAGCCTAAGGACAGGGAAAAACTATGGCTACACCTTC	CASSLRTGKNYGYTF
TRBJ1-1	TRBV24-1	few	NA	TGTGCCACCAGTGATTTTAATGAAGCTTTCTTT	CATSDFNEAFF
TRBJ2-7	TRBV28	few	NA	TGTGCCAGCAGTTTCCAGGACAGAGGCTTATATACCTACGAGCAGTACTTC	CASSFQDRGLYTYEQYF
TRBJ1-2	TRBV2	NA	NA	TGTGCCTACACGGGAGGGAACTATGGCTACACCTTC	CAYTGGNYGYTF
TRBJ1-4	TRBV7-8	few	TRBD1	TGTGCCAGCAGCGGACAGGGGGCGGGTAATGAAAAACTGTTTTTT	CASSGQGAGNEKLFF
TRBJ2-2	TRBV11-3	NA	TRBD1	TGTGCCAGCAGTGCCGGACAGGGGCGGGTCGGGGAGCTGTTTTTT	CASSAGQGRVGELFF
TRBJ1-5	TRBV19	NA	NA	TGTGCCAGTACCCCTCGGGGAACCTACAATCAGCCCCAGCATTTT	CASTPRGTYNQPQHF
TRBJ1-3	TRBV19	NA	NA	TGTGCCAGTAGTATCCTCGGGTCTGGAAACACCATATATTTT	CASSILGSGNTIYF
TRBJ1-1	TRBV20-1	once	TRBD1	TGCAGTGCTAGTACAGGGGGCGGGTTGAACACTGAAGCTTTCTTT	CSASTGGGLNTEAFF
TRBJ2-1	TRBV29-1	NA	NA	TGCAGCGCCGGGTCACCAGACAGGTCCTACAATGAGCAGTTCTTC	CSAGSPDRSYNEQFF
TRBJ1-1	TRBV6-4	NA	TRBD1	TGTGCCAGCAGGCGGGACAGGGACACTGAAGCTTTCTTT	CASRRDRDTEAFF
TRBJ2-7	TRBV18	once	TRBD1	TGTGCCAGCTCACCTGAAAAGGACAGGGGGCTCTACGAGCAGTACTTC	CASSPEKDRGLYEQYF
TRBJ1-2	TRBV14	NA	TRBD1	TGTGCCAGCAGCCAAGCCGGCGGGACAGGGTTTAATGGCTACACCTTC	CASSQAGGTGFNGYTF
TRBJ1-1	TRBV4-1	NA	TRBD1	TGCGCCAGCAGCGGGACCGGGACAGGGAACACTGAAGCTTTCTTT	CASSGTGTGNTEAFF
TRBJ2-5	TRBV2	NA	TRBD2	TGTGCCAGCAGTCCTAGCGGGGGACAAGAGACCCAGTACTTC	CASSPSGGQETQYF
TRBJ1-1	TRBV2	NA	NA	TGTGCCAGCAGTGAATGGGGGCTGGGCCCTGAAGCTTTCTTT	CASSEWGLGPEAFF
TRBJ1-4	TRBV19	NA	NA	TGTGCCAGTAGGCACCGGGACAATAATGAAAAACTGTTTTTT	CASRHRDNNEKLFF
TRBJ2-3	TRBV2	NA	TRBD2	TGTGCCAGCAGTGAAACACCCCGAGCGGGGGCAGATACGCAGTATTTT	CASSETPRAGADTQYF
TRBJ1-2	TRBV28	few	NA	TGTGCCAGCAGTACTAACCCCGGCCATGGCTACACCTTC	CASSTNPGHGYTF
TRBJ1-1	TRBV10-1	NA	NA	TGCGCCAGCAGCTCGAGTGGTGAAGCTTTCTTT	CASSSSGEAFF
TRBJ2-2	TRBV4-2	NA	NA	TGTGCCAGCAGCCAAGATGCGGGTGGCACCGGGGAGCTGTTTTTT	CASSQDAGGTGELFF
TRBJ2-2	TRBV10-3	NA	NA	TGTGCCATCAGTGGTGAGGGGGCCGGGGAGCTGTTTTTT	CAISGEGAGELFF
TRBJ2-2	TRBV5-1	NA	TRBD1	TGCGCCAGCAGCGTCTCCGGGACAGGGGCGAACACCGGGGAGCTGTTTTTT	CASSVSGTGANTGELFF
TRBJ1-2	TRBV24-1	once	NA	TGTGCCACCAGTGATTCTACCCCCGGGGGGGCTAACAACTATGGCTACACCTTC	CATSDSTPGGANNYGYTF
TRBJ1-2	TRBV2	NA	NA	TGTGCCAGCAACCTCGGGGGGCAAGACTATGGCTACACCTTC	CASNLGGQDYGYTF
TRBJ2-7	TRBV15	once	TRBD1	TGTGCCACCAGCAGATACAGGGGGTCGTCCTACGAGCAGTACTTC	CATSRYRGSSYEQYF
TRBJ2-1	TRBV19	NA	TRBD2	TGTGCCAGTAGTATAACTAGCGATGAGCAGTTCTTC	CASSITSDEQFF
TRBJ2-1	TRBV19	NA	NA	TGTGCCAGTAGCACCCATAGTCTAGCTAACAATGAGCAGTTCTTC	CASSTHSLANNEQFF
TRBJ1-5	TRBV6-5	NA	NA	TGTGCCAGCAGTTTTGACAGGTACAATCAGCCCCAGCATTTT	CASSFDRYNQPQHF
TRBJ1-1	TRBV29-1	NA	NA	TGCAGCGTTGAGGGGGCAGTGAACACTGAAGCTTTCTTT	CSVEGAVNTEAFF
TRBJ1-2	TRBV7-2	NA	TRBD1	TGTGCCAGCAGCCTTACCGGGACAGGGGCTACTAACTATGGCTACACCTTC	CASSLTGTGATNYGYTF
TRBJ2-1	TRBV6-5	once	TRBD1	TGTGCCAGCGGCGGACAGGGCTCCTACAATGAGCAGTTCTTC	CASGGQGSYNEQFF
TRBJ2-1	TRBV24-1	NA	TRBD1	TGTGCCACCGCCGACAGGGTCGCTTACTATGAGCAGTTCTTC	CATADRVAYYEQFF
TRBJ2-7	TRBV9	once	NA	TGTGCCAGCAGCGTAGCGTCGAGAACCCGAACCTACGAGCAGTACTTC	CASSVASRTRTYEQYF
TRBJ2-4	TRBV14	few	NA	TGTGCCAGCAGCCAAGAGGTGGGGGGAGCCAAAAACATTCAGTACTTC	CASSQEVGGAKNIQYF
TRBJ1-5	TRBV28	NA	NA	TGTGCCAGCAGTTTCAGGACTCTCAATCAGCCCCAGCATTTT	CASSFRTLNQPQHF
TRBJ1-6	TRBV11-2	NA	TRBD1	TGTGCCAGCAGCTTAGACGGACAGGGGAAGGGTTCACCCCTCCACTTT	CASSLDGQGKGSPLHF
TRBJ2-1	TRBV7-2	NA	NA	TGTGCCAGCAGCTCAGTCGACAGATACAATGAGCAGTTCTTC	CASSSVDRYNEQFF
TRBJ2-1	TRBV10-3	NA	TRBD2	TGTGCCATCAGTGAGTCGGGGAGGACTAGCAGTGCCCATGAGCAGTTCTTC	CAISESGRTSSAHEQFF